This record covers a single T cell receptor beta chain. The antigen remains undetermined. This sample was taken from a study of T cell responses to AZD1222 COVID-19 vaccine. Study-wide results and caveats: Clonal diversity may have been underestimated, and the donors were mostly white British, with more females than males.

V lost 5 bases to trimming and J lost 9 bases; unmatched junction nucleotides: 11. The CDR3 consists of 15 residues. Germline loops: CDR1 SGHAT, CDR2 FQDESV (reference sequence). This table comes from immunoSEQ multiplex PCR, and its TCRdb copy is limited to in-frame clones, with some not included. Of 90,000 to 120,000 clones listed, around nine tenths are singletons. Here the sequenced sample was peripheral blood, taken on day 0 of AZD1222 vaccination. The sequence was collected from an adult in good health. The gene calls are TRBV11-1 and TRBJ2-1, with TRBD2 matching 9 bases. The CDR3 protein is CASSALRSGGSEQFF. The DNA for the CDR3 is TGTGCCAGCAGCGCGCTACGGAGCGGGGGGTCTGAGCAGTTCTTC.